Shown below are 27 T cell receptor beta chains from a single sample sequenced in a study of vaccination and CD4 T cells after COVID-19. Oncomine TCR Beta short-read sequencing was applied to DNA from cultured CD4+ T cells. From the PCR reads, TCRdb called clonotypes with MiXCR, one entry per CDR3 protein. The sample contains about 18,000 distinct CDR3 sequences, roughly 56% of which appear only once. Their antigen targets remain unknown. Stated treatment: approximately 9-day PBMC culture with coronavirus spike peptide pools or control peptides (ViraFEST assay). What was sequenced was CD4+ T cells from blood, cultured in vitro. The receptor source for this set is a human donor who had recovered from COVID-19.

The chain joins TRBV5-1 to TRBJ2-5; perhaps TRBD2 as D (5 bases). There are 16 residues in the CDR3. Germline V gene lookup returns CDR1 SGHRS and CDR2 YFSETQ. Trimming stripped 4 bases from V and 0 bases from J, with 16 bases between. The CDR3 protein is CASSPLMWGDQETQYF. In nucleotides, the CDR3 is TGCGCCAGCAGCCCATTGATGTGGGGAGACCAAGAGACCCAGTACTTC. Based on the CDR3 plus reference TRBV5-1 and TRBJ2-5, the full variable domain is KAGVTQTPRYLIKTRGQQVTLSCSPISGHRSVSWYQQTPGQGLQFLFEYFSETQRNKGNFPGRFSGRQFSNSRSEMNVSTLELGDSALYLCASSPLMWGDQETQYFGPGTRLLVL.

This clonotype was counted only a few times. The chain recombines TRBV20-1 with TRBJ1-5, with 9 nucleotides matching TRBD1. The CDR3 spans 13 residues. The V segment lost 5 bases and the J segment 2 bases; nucleotides outside the gene matches: 1. Germline lookup yields CDR1 DFQATT and CDR2 SNEGSKA (reference sequence). CDR3 nucleotide sequence: TGCAGTGCTCGGGACAGGGGCAATCAGCCCCAGCATTTT. Amino acids: CSARDRGNQPQHF.

The chain links TRBV6-2 or TRBV6-3 to TRBJ2-7; D remains unclear. Looked up from germline, CDR1 is MNHEY and CDR2 is SVGEGT. Trimming took 8 bases from V and 7 from J, leaving 18 bases between them. This CDR3 spans 13 amino acids. This chain's CDR3 is CASVPKFLREQYF. The DNA of the CDR3 is TGTGCCAGCGTGCCTAAGTTTCTTAGAGAGCAGTACTTC.

The chain couples TRBV7-3 to TRBJ1-2, with TRBD1 as a possible D gene (5 bases). In germline, CDR1 is SGHTA, CDR2 FQGTGA. The V end lost 5 bases, the J end lost 2 bases, and 9 bases lay between the germline ends. This CDR3 region has 13 residues. In DNA form, the CDR3 reads TGTGCCAGCAGCCCGGAGGGGAACTATGGCTACACCTTC. Its protein is CASSPEGNYGYTF.

This chain links TRBV7-9 with TRBJ2-1; perhaps TRBD2 as D (6 bases). The CDR3 has 16 amino acids. In germline, CDR1 is SEHNR, CDR2 FQNEAQ (reference sequence). V lost 5 bases to trimming and J lost 4 bases, with 18 bases between them. DNA of the CDR3: TGTGCCAGCAGCCTCCCGGTGGGGGGATATTACAATGAGCAGTTCTTC. It codes for CASSLPVGGYYNEQFF.

The chain carries TRBV27 and TRBJ2-7, with TRBD2 identical over 8 bases. Germline V gene sequence: CDR1 MNHEY, CDR2 SMNVEV (reference sequence). The ends lost 8 bases at V and 2 bases at J; junction bases unmatched: 8. This CDR3 comprises 14 residues. The CDR3 loop reads CASRTSGYPYEQYF. In DNA form, the CDR3 reads TGTGCCAGCCGCACTAGCGGATATCCCTACGAGCAGTACTTC.

The J gene is TRBJ1-2, the V gene TRBV2, with D perhaps matching TRBD1 (5 bases). This CDR3 comprises 15 residues. Trimming left V 7 bases short and J 4 bases short, with 19 bases between. Per germline, CDR1 SNHLY and CDR2 FYNNEI. The CDR3 sequence is CASTLGGRGIYGYTF. The DNA of the CDR3 is TGTGCCAGCACTCTGGGGGGAAGGGGAATCTATGGCTACACCTTC.

V gene TRBV6-1 combines with J gene TRBJ1-6; D might be TRBD1 (5 bases). V was cut by 7 bases and J by 7 bases, with 11 bases left in between. The CDR3 spans 13 residues. Germline V gives CDR1 MNHNS, CDR2 SASEGT. The CDR3 reads CASTPGPNSPLHF. In DNA, the CDR3 is TGTGCCAGCACTCCAGGGCCAAATTCACCCCTCCACTTT.

This clonotype was observed a few times. V is TRBV2 and J is TRBJ1-2; D not resolved. The CDR3 runs to 15 residues. Germline V lookup: CDR1 SNHLY, CDR2 FYNNEI. V gave up 4 bases and J gave up 4 bases, with 16 bases separating them. CDR3 nucleotide sequence: TGTGCCAGCAGTGGCCCTTCGGCAACGAGCTATGGCTACACCTTC. The encoded protein is CASSGPSATSYGYTF.

The CDR3 DNA is TGTGCCAGCAGTCAAGGGGGGCCGGGCACAGATACGCAGTATTTT. It translates to CASSQGGPGTDTQYF. V gene TRBV28 combines with J gene TRBJ2-3; either TRBD1 or TRBD2 may fit D (6 bases each). The CDR3 has 15 residues. Per the germline V gene, CDR1 is MDHEN and CDR2 is SYDVKM. V shed 5 bases and J shed 1 base, with 13 bases lying between them.

The chain uses TRBV11-2 and TRBJ1-3; no clear D. The ends were cut back, 2 bases at V and 6 bases at J, with 8 bases in the middle. Germline loops: CDR1 SGHAT, CDR2 FQNNGV. This CDR3 contains 13 residues. CDR3 bases: TGTGCCAGCAGCTTAAATAGCGCAAACACCATATATTTT. Translation: CASSLNSANTIYF. Based on the CDR3 plus reference TRBV11-2 and TRBJ1-3, the full variable domain is EAGVAQSPRYKIIEKRQSVAFWCNPISGHATLYWYQQILGQGPKLLIQFQNNGVVDDSQLPKDRFSAERLKGVDSTLKIQPAKLEDSAVYLCASSLNSANTIYFGEGSWLTVV.

The V and J genes are TRBV12-3 or TRBV12-4 and TRBJ1-6, with D hard to call. This CDR3 is built from 14 residues. The V and J ends lost 7 bases and 7 bases respectively, with 14 bases between them. CDR3 residues: CASTTDGSNSPLHF. CDR3 nucleotide sequence: TGTGCCAGCACCACGGACGGGAGCAATTCACCCCTCCACTTT.

This clonotype was detected a few times. The rearrangement links TRBV2 to TRBJ2-7, with no clear D. V dropped 4 bases and J dropped 2 bases, with 6 bases sitting between them. The CDR3 totals 12 residues. In germline, CDR1 is SNHLY, CDR2 FYNNEI. The CDR3 DNA reads as TGTGCCAGCAGTGTACAAACCTACGAGCAGTACTTC. Translation: CASSVQTYEQYF.

This clonotype was detected a few times. The rearrangement joins TRBV10-2 to TRBJ2-1; D may be TRBD2 (6 bases). Trimming cost V 7 bases and J 2 bases, with 9 bases left between them. The CDR3 is 13 residues long. The germline gives CDR1 WSHSY, CDR2 SAAADI. The DNA for the CDR3 is TGCGCCAGCACTAGCGTCACCTACAATGAGCAGTTCTTC. It specifies CASTSVTYNEQFF.

This clonotype was seen a few times. V usage is TRBV19 and J usage is TRBJ1-5; D perhaps matches TRBD1 (5 bases). The germline V and J ends were trimmed by 5 bases and 7 bases, with 12 bases remaining between them. CDR1 and CDR2 (germline): LNHDA, SQIVND (reference sequence). The CDR3 spans 13 residues. CDR3: CASSLRGEQPQHF. CDR3 in DNA: TGTGCCAGTAGTTTACGGGGGGAACAGCCCCAGCATTTT.

The J gene is TRBJ2-5, the V gene TRBV11-3, with D possibly matching TRBD2 (6 bases). With 3 bases removed from V and 5 bases from J, the gap between germline ends came to 16 bases. The germline CDR1 and CDR2 sequences are SGHNT and YENEEA. CDR3 length equals 15 residues. The CDR3 DNA is TGTGCCAGCAGCTTGAGAGGTCGGAGGGCGGAGACCCAGTACTTC. Residues: CASSLRGRRAETQYF.

This sequence joins TRBV20-1 and TRBJ2-5; 7 nucleotides line up with TRBD2. V dropped 6 bases and J dropped 1; count of bases not matched to a gene: 8. The V gene's germline CDR1 is DFQATT and CDR2 SNEGSKA (reference sequence). The CDR3 is made up of 14 amino acids. The CDR3 DNA reads as TGCAGTGCCCGAAAGGCTAGCGGCCAAGAGACCCAGTACTTC. Protein product: CSARKASGQETQYF.

The rearrangement links TRBV20-1 to TRBJ2-7; D perhaps matches TRBD1 (5 bases). Looked up from germline, CDR1 is DFQATT and CDR2 is SNEGSKA (reference sequence). The CDR3 is 14 residues long. V gave up 6 bases and J gave up 0 bases, with 15 bases separating them. The DNA for the CDR3 is TGCAGTGCAGTTGACAGTGATCGCTCCTACGAGCAGTACTTC. It encodes CSAVDSDRSYEQYF.

The chain uses TRBV30 and TRBJ2-5, with 8 bases identical to TRBD1. Germline-derived CDR1 and CDR2 are GTSNPN and SVGIG (reference sequence). V lost 5 bases to trimming and J lost 5 bases; unmatched junction nucleotides: 7. This CDR3 contains 13 residues. The CDR3 protein is CAWGRGLGETQYF. The CDR3 nucleotides are TGTGCCTGGGGCAGGGGGCTTGGGGAGACCCAGTACTTC.

The chain links TRBV19 to TRBJ1-5; 10 bases are a match to TRBD1. Germline assignment: CDR1 LNHDA and CDR2 SQIVND (reference sequence). The CDR3 totals 17 residues. Trimming took 5 bases from V and 1 from J; bases not matched to a gene: 8. Here the CDR3 DNA reads TGTGCCAGTAGTCCTCTGGGACAGGGGAAGAGCAATCAGCCCCAGCATTTT. This encodes CASSPLGQGKSNQPQHF.

The chain combines TRBV10-3 with TRBJ1-1, with D unresolved. The V and J ends lost 2 bases and 8 bases respectively, with 9 bases between them. CDR3 length equals 12 residues. Germline V gives CDR1 ENHRY, CDR2 SYGVKD. CDR3 loop: CAISEGRMEAFF. The CDR3 nucleotides read TGTGCCATCAGTGAGGGGAGGATGGAAGCTTTCTTT.

The chain employs TRBV10-2 and TRBJ1-2; 7 positions agree with TRBD1. The CDR3 is 13 residues long. Germline V gene lookup returns CDR1 WSHSY and CDR2 SAAADI. With V trimmed by 6 bases and J by 6 bases, 7 bases remained unmatched. CDR3 in DNA: TGCGCCAGCAGCCCCGGGACAGCAAATGGCTACACCTTC. This codes for CASSPGTANGYTF.

This chain connects TRBV19 to TRBJ1-5; 8 positions match TRBD1. The CDR3 runs to 16 residues. Germline-derived CDR1 and CDR2 are LNHDA and SQIVND (reference sequence). The V and J ends lost 4 bases and 6 bases, in that order; junction bases with no gene match: 11. The CDR3 sequence: CASSKYGTGVGQPQHF. CDR3 bases: TGTGCCAGTAGTAAATATGGGACAGGCGTAGGTCAGCCCCAGCATTTT.

The V gene is TRBV20-1, the J gene TRBJ2-7; the match to TRBD2 covers 8 bases. Germline V gene sequence: CDR1 DFQATT, CDR2 SNEGSKA (reference sequence). With V trimmed by 3 bases and J by 5 bases, 9 bases remained unmatched. This CDR3 has 14 amino acids. The CDR3 region has the DNA TGCAGTGCTAGCCCCCTTGGACTAGCTAACGAGCAGTACTTC. Its translation is CSASPLGLANEQYF.

V is TRBV19 and J is TRBJ1-5, with a weak D call TRBD1 (6 bases). From germline, CDR1 is LNHDA and CDR2 SQIVND (reference sequence). V lost 3 bases, J lost 3 bases, and 15 bases lay in between. The CDR3 has 16 residues. CDR3 in amino acids: CASSIAGGGHNQPQHF. The CDR3 nucleotides are TGTGCCAGTAGTATTGCGGGTGGGGGCCACAATCAGCCCCAGCATTTT.

This clonotype was counted between two and nine times. DNA for the CDR3: TGTGCCAGCAGCCAATTTCAAAAGGGAAGGGGTGAAGCTTTCTTT. This gives the protein CASSQFQKGRGEAFF. The J gene is TRBJ1-1, the V gene TRBV14, with a tentative D call TRBD1 (5 bases). The CDR3 covers 15 residues. Trimming took 2 bases from V and 7 from J, leaving 17 bases between them. From germline, CDR1 is SGHDN and CDR2 FVKESK. The full variable domain, rest sourced from reference TRBV14 and TRBJ1-1, is EAGVTQFPSHSVIEKGQTVTLRCDPISGHDNLYWYRRVMGKEIKFLLHFVKESKQDESGMPNNRFLAERTGGTYSTLKVQPAELEDSGVYFCASSQFQKGRGEAFFGQGTRLTVV.

V and J are TRBV6-1 and TRBJ2-1; TRBD2 aligns across 7 bases. Germline V CDR1 and CDR2: MNHNS, SASEGT. The trim removed 6 bases at V and 6 bases at J, leaving 5 bases unmatched. CDR3 size: 13 residues. CDR3 nucleotide sequence: TGTGCCAGCAGCCCAGGCGGGGGCAATGAGCAGTTCTTC. Translated, it gives CASSPGGGNEQFF.